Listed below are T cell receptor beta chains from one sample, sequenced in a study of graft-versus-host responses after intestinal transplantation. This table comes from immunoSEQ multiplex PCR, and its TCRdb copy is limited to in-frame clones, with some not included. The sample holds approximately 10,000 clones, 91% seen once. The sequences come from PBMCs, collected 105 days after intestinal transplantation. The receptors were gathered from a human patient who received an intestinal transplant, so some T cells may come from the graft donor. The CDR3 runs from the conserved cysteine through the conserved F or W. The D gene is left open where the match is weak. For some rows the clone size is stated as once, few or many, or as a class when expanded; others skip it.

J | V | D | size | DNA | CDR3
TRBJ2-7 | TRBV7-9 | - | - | TGTGCCAGCAGCTCCCGACAGGTAAACGAGCAGTACTTC | CASSSRQVNEQYF
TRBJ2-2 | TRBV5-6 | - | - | TGTGCCAGCGAGTCCCGGTGGATCGCGAACACCGGGGAGCTGTTTTTT | CASESRWIANTGELFF
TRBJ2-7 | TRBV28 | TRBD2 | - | TGTGCCAGCAGTCGGACTAGCGGATACGAGCAGTACTTC | CASSRTSGYEQYF
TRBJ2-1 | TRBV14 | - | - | TGTGCCAGCAGCCGCGGGACACGGATTACCTACAATGAGCAGTTCTTC | CASSRGTRITYNEQFF
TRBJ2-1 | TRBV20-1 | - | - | TGCAGTGCGGTTTTTTACAATGAGCAGTTCTTC | CSAVFYNEQFF
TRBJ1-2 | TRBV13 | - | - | TGTGCCAGCAGTTCGAACGAGGATGGCTACACCTTC | CASSSNEDGYTF
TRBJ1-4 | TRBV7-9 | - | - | TGTGCCAGCAGCTTAGCTTCGTTTGGCAGAAGAGCAACTAATGAAAAACTGTTTTTT | CASSLASFGRRATNEKLFF
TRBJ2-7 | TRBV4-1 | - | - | TGCGCCAGCAGCCAAGAAACAGGCCCCTACGAGCAGTACTTC | CASSQETGPYEQYF
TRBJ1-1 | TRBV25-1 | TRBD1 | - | TGTGCCAGCCAGACAGGGGATTTAGAAATGAACACTGAAGCTTTCTTT | CASQTGDLEMNTEAFF
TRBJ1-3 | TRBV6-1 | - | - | TGTGCCAGCAGTGCCTTGTCCACCCGGGGGCCGACCTCTGGAAACACCATATATTTT | CASSALSTRGPTSGNTIYF
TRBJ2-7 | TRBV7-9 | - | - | TGTGCCAGCAGCTTATCGCTAGGGATTGAGCAGTACTTC | CASSLSLGIEQYF
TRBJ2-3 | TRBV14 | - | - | TGTGCCAGCAGCCAAGTTGCAGGGGCAGATACGCAGTATTTT | CASSQVAGADTQYF
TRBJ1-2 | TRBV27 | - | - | TGTGCCAGCAGTTTATCTCTGGGGGGACATGGCTACACCTTC | CASSLSLGGHGYTF
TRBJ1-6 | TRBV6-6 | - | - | TGTGCCAGCACCACCAGTTCTGGGATGAATTCACCCCTCCACTTT | CASTTSSGMNSPLHF
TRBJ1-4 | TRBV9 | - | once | TGTGCCAGCAGCGTAGGAGGGGTTGCAACTAATGAAAAACTGTTTTTT | CASSVGGVATNEKLFF
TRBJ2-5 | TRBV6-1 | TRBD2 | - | TGTGCCAGCACCAAAGGATGGGGGGGAGAGAAGACCCAGTACTTC | CASTKGWGGEKTQYF
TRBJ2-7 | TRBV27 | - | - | TGTGCCAGCACCCTATGGGTAAGGGTTACGTCCTACGAGCAGTACTTC | CASTLWVRVTSYEQYF
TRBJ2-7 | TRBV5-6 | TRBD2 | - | TGTGCCAGCAGCTTGGGGCGGGACTACCACGAGCAGTACTTC | CASSLGRDYHEQYF
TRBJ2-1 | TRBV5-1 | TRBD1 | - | TGCGCCAGCAGCGTGGGGACAGGGGGTTCCTACAATGAGCAGTTCTTC | CASSVGTGGSYNEQFF
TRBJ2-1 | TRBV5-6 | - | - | TGTGCCAGCAGCCTACTGGATGAGCAGTTCTTC | CASSLLDEQFF
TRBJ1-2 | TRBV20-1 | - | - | TGCAGTGCTAGCGGGGGATATGGCTACACCTTC | CSASGGYGYTF
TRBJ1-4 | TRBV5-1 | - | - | TGCGCCAGCAGCTCGATCCTGGGACGGAATAATGAAAAACTGTTTTTT | CASSSILGRNNEKLFF
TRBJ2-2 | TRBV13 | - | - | TGTGCCAGCAGCTTAGGCGACCCCCGGGAGCTGTTTTTT | CASSLGDPRELFF
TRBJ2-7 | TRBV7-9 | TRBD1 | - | TGTGCCAGCAGCTTAACAGGGGGCTACGAGCAGTACTTC | CASSLTGGYEQYF
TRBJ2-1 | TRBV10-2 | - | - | TGCGCCAGCTTGGGGGAGAGGTTCAATGAGCAGTTCTTC | CASLGERFNEQFF
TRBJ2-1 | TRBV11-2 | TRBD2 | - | TGTGCCAGCAGCTTAGGGGCGGGAGGGCCGAACAATGAGCAGTTCTTC | CASSLGAGGPNNEQFF
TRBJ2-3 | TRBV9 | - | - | TGTGCCAGCAGCGTAGGGGTCCTCCCTTCCACAGATACGCAGTATTTT | CASSVGVLPSTDTQYF
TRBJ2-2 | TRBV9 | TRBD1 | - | TGTGCCAGCAGCGCCCCCCCCGGGACAGGGCTCGGCGGGGAGCTGTTTTTT | CASSAPPGTGLGGELFF
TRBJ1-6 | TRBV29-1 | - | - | TGCAGCGTTGGGGATAATTCACCCCTCCACTTT | CSVGDNSPLHF
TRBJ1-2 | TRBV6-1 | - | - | TGTGCCAGCAGTGAAGGGGACGAAGGGGGCTATGGCTACACCTTC | CASSEGDEGGYGYTF
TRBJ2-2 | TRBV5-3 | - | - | TGTGCCAGAAGCTTGGTCCAAGGCGGAGCGAACACCGGGGAGCTGTTTTTT | CARSLVQGGANTGELFF
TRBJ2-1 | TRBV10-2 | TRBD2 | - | TGCGCCAGCATGCGGGAGTTCAGAAATGAGCAGTTCTTC | CASMREFRNEQFF
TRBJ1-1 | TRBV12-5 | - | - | TGCGCTAGTGGTTTGGGCAGAAGCACTGAAGCTTTCTTT | CASGLGRSTEAFF
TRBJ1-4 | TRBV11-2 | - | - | TGTGCCAGCAGCTTGACAGCAACTAATGAAAAACTGTTTTTT | CASSLTATNEKLFF
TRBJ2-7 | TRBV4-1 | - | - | TGCGCCAGCAGCCAAGAAAATCCAGCTTCCTACGAGCAGTACTTC | CASSQENPASYEQYF
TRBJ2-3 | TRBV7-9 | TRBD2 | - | TGTGCCAGCAGCTTCAGCACGGGACTAGCAAACACAGATACGCAGTATTTT | CASSFSTGLANTDTQYF
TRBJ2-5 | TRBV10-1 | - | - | TGCGCCAGCAGTCCCGACAGGCAAGAGACCCAGTACTTC | CASSPDRQETQYF
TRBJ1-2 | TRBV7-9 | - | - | TGTGCCAGCAGCTTAGAGATGGTTGGCTACACCTTC | CASSLEMVGYTF
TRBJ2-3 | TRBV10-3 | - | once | TGTGCCATCAGTGTTGAGGGGTTGACAGATACGCAGTATTTT | CAISVEGLTDTQYF
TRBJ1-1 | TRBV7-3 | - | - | TGTGCCAGCAGCCTACAAGGCGGGAACACTGAAGCTTTCTTT | CASSLQGGNTEAFF
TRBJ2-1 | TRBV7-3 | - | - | TGTGCCAGCAGCTTTACCCCTAGTGGGGATGAGCAGTTCTTC | CASSFTPSGDEQFF
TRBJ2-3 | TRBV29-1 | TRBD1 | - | TGCAGCGTTGAAGGAGGGACAGGGGCAGATACGCAGTATTTT | CSVEGGTGADTQYF